The source of this T cell receptor (beta chain) is a study of cytomegalovirus exposure and HLA in healthy donors. The PCR made use of 60 Vbeta and 13 Jbeta primers. Only in-frame clones appear in the TCRdb table, and some are missing; sequencing was by immunoSEQ multiplex PCR. The sample yields tens of thousands of clones, approximately 7.6% seen once. This CDR3 has 14 residues. V dropped 8 bases and J dropped 3 bases, with 13 bases sitting between them. Germline assignment: CDR1 ENHRY and CDR2 SYGVKD. The rearrangement links TRBV10-3 to TRBJ1-4, with D possibly matching TRBD1 (5 bases). The TCR comes from a man in his fifties in good health and CMV-seronegative. Sequencing was done on a sample of PBMCs. The CDR3 protein is CAIGTGVPNEKLFF. The CDR3 DNA reads TGTGCCATCGGGACTGGGGTTCCTAATGAAAAACTGTTTTTT.